Described below is a single T cell receptor beta chain sequence and its context. Authors' analysis steps: Amplifying reference gene primers gave estimates of nucleated cell counts. Some clones are missing from TCRdb's copy, which holds only in-frame ones; the method was immunoSEQ multiplex PCR. The DNA was the basis for D and trimming; V, J and clone size are from that table. The table has about 150,000 clones, 80% seen once. This specimen belongs to a study of blood T cell repertoires in COVID-19. On the study more broadly: The United States, Italy and Spain provided the acute and convalescent COVID-19 samples. Sample material is recorded as cDNA or gDNA derived from T cells, B-cell-depleted T cells, or PBMCs.

The length of the CDR3 is 15 residues. CDR1 ENHRY and CDR2 SYGVKD come from the germline V gene. J gave up 9 bases and V 4 bases, and 8 bases lay outside the gene matches. The sequencing sample was made of peripheral blood. This TCR was sampled from a man between 60 and 75 years old with acute or convalescent COVID-19. The chain has TRBV10-3 and TRBJ2-1; 11 positions agree with TRBD2. The CDR3 nucleotides are TGTGCCATCAGTGCGGTTCTAGCGGGAGGTGGTGAGCAGTTCTTC. As protein: CAISAVLAGGGEQFF.